The present T cell receptor beta chain was sequenced within a study of identical twins. This clonotype was recorded a few times. What it recognizes is unknown. Study observations and caveats: A cross-sectional statistical analysis, not follow-up of the same donors, supported the conclusions. Out-of-frame beta sequences exhibited a weaker degree of excess twin sharing. For zero-insertion analyses, partial confounding could come from invariant MAIT and iNKT cells.

Germline V gene sequence: CDR1 SGHDT, CDR2 YYEEEE. J lost 2 bases, V lost 2 bases, and 10 bases had no gene match. The CDR3 has 18 residues. Template switching supplied a universal primer site; unique molecular identifiers were carried on the cDNA. TCRdb re-derived calls from the 5' RACE reads in MiXCR, one entry per CDR3 protein. Of hundreds of thousands of distinct CDR3 sequences detected, roughly 6% appear once; the ten largest clones hold roughly 1.8%. This chain connects TRBV5-6 to TRBJ2-3, with 11 positions matching TRBD2. The sequencing input was naive T cells sorted from blood. This receptor was identified in a man aged 18 to 30 in good health. The CDR3 here is CASSLATLAGGFTDTQYF. DNA for the CDR3: TGTGCCAGCAGCTTAGCAACCCTAGCGGGAGGCTTCACAGATACGCAGTATTTT.